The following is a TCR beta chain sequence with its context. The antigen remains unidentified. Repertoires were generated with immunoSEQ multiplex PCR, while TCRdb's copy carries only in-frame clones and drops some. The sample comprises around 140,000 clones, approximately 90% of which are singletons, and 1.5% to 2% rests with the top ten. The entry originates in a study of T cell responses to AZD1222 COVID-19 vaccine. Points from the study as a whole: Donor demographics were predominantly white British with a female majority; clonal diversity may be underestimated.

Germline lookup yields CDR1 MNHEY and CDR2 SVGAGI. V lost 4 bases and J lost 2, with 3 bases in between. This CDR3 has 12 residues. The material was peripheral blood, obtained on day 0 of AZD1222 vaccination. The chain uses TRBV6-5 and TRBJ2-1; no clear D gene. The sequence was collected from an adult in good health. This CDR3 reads CASSSAYNEQFF. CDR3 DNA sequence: TGTGCCAGCAGTTCCGCCTACAATGAGCAGTTCTTC.